The 10 T cell receptor beta chains listed next were all sequenced from one sample in a study of OX40 agonist ivuxolimab in advanced cancers. The protocol used for the library was the immunoSEQ multiplex PCR assay. TCRdb carries this immuneACCESS record with in-frame sequences only. Its versions omit some clonotypes, under half of them owing to an unresolved V gene in the studies checked, with the rest unexplained. In this sample the table shows about 72,000 clones, 89% of which occur a single time. Clones ranked in the top ten supply roughly 11% of the sample. The sequencing here drew on CD4+ or CD8+ T cells sorted from blood, taken in a trial of the OX40 agonist ivuxolimab. The receptors here all came from an adult with an advanced solid tumor such as melanoma, head and neck, liver or kidney cancer.

This clone showed up just a few times. The J gene is TRBJ1-2, the V gene TRBV6-6; 11 bases match TRBD1. In germline, CDR1 is MNHNY, CDR2 SVGAGI (reference sequence). V was clipped by 6 bases and J by 7 bases; unmatched bases: 4. The CDR3 contains 13 residues. The CDR3: CASRSGTGGGYTF. The CDR3 region has the DNA TGTGCCAGCAGGTCCGGGACAGGGGGTGGCTACACCTTC.

The gene calls are TRBV7-9 and TRBJ2-1; D is tentatively TRBD1 or TRBD2 (5 bases each). CDR1 is SEHNR, CDR2 FQNEAQ, per germline (reference sequence). This CDR3 contains 15 residues. V lost 5 bases, J lost 3 bases, and 14 bases lay in between. This CDR3 reads CASSPGRARYNEQFF. CDR3 DNA sequence: TGTGCCAGCAGCCCGGGACGGGCCCGCTACAATGAGCAGTTCTTC.

This chain joins TRBV15 and TRBJ1-4, with 10 bases fitting TRBD1. Germline CDR1 LNHNV, CDR2 YYDKDF (reference sequence). V trimming: 1 base; J trimming: 8 bases; junction bases outside the gene matches: 4. There are 15 residues in the CDR3. CDR3 amino acids: CATSRAPDRGEKLFF. DNA of the CDR3: TGTGCCACCAGCAGAGCCCCGGACAGGGGGGAAAAACTGTTTTTT. The complete variable domain, with remaining parts taken from reference TRBV15 and TRBJ1-4, reads DAMVIQNPRYQVTQFGKPVTLSCSQTLNHNVMYWYQQKSSQAPKLLFHYYDKDFNNEADTPDNFQSRRPNTSFCFLDIRSPGLGDTAMYLCATSRAPDRGEKLFFGSGTQLSVL.

The chain joins TRBV18 to TRBJ2-3; D call uncertain. The CDR3 contains 14 residues. CDR1 is KGHSH, CDR2 LQKENI, per germline. The germline V and J ends were trimmed by 3 bases and 2 bases, with 9 bases remaining between them. The chain's CDR3 is CASSPSADTDTQYF. CDR3 sequence (DNA): TGTGCCAGCTCACCTTCGGCAGACACAGATACGCAGTATTTT.

V is TRBV4-2 and J is TRBJ2-5; D remains ambiguous. The CDR3 spans 15 residues. Germline V lookup: CDR1 LGHNA, CDR2 YNFKEQ. Between the trimmed V and J ends, which lost 1 base and 0 bases, there was a span of 9 bases. The CDR3 spells CASSQGGTYQETQYF. The CDR3 coding sequence is TGTGCCAGCAGCCAAGGAGGAACTTACCAAGAGACCCAGTACTTC.

The V call is TRBV29-1, the J call TRBJ2-6; D ambiguous. V gave up 7 bases and J gave up 2 bases, with 9 bases separating them. The germline CDR1 and CDR2 sequences are SQVTM and ANQGSEA. This CDR3 has 13 residues. This CDR3 is CSALGAGANVLTF. The CDR3 bases are TGCAGCGCCCTAGGAGCTGGGGCCAACGTCCTGACTTTC.

V usage is TRBV29-1 and J usage is TRBJ2-7; the match to TRBD2 covers 13 bases. V dropped 4 bases and J dropped 5; count of bases not matched to a gene: 5. CDR3 size: 14 residues. Per the germline V gene, CDR1 is SQVTM and CDR2 is ANQGSEA. CDR3 loop: CSVGGGTSGNEQYF. CDR3 coding DNA: TGCAGCGTTGGAGGCGGGACTAGCGGGAACGAGCAGTACTTC.

The gene calls are TRBV9 and TRBJ2-2, with TRBD1 as a possible D gene (6 bases). CDR3 length: 14 amino acids. Germline assignment: CDR1 SGDLS and CDR2 YYNGEE. V lost 3 bases and J lost 2, with 8 bases in between. CDR3 residues: CASSEDSNTGELFF. In nucleotides, the CDR3 is TGTGCCAGCAGCGAGGACAGTAACACCGGGGAGCTGTTTTTT.

The V gene is TRBV28, the J gene TRBJ1-4; D is unresolved. Looked up from germline, CDR1 is MDHEN and CDR2 is SYDVKM. This CDR3 is 14 amino acids long. The V and J ends lost 6 bases and 4 bases respectively, with 12 bases between them. CDR3 sequence: CASRPYADNEKLFF. Here the CDR3 DNA reads TGTGCCAGCAGACCATATGCCGATAATGAAAAACTGTTTTTT. The full variable domain, its missing parts supplied by reference TRBV28 and TRBJ1-4, is DVKVTQSSRYLVKRTGEKVFLECVQDMDHENMFWYRQDPGLGLRLIYFSYDVKMKEKGDIPEGYSVSREKKERFSLILESASTNQTSMYLCASRPYADNEKLFFGSGTQLSVL.

The chain joins TRBV19 to TRBJ2-5; TRBD1 might be the D (5 bases). The CDR3 sequence is 15 residues long. Trimming shortened V by 3 bases and J by 4 bases, and 15 bases separated the two germline ends. Germline loops: CDR1 LNHDA, CDR2 SQIVND (reference sequence). The CDR3 nucleotides read TGTGCCAGTAGTATTAGGCGCAGGGTAGGAGAGACCCAGTACTTC. Its translation: CASSIRRRVGETQYF.